The 25 T cell receptor beta chains presented below share a single source sample, sequenced in a study of T cell responses to AZD1222 COVID-19 vaccine. Sequencing was performed with immunoSEQ multiplex PCR; in TCRdb, only in-frame clones are kept and a portion is missing. The data contain about 120,000 clones, 90% of them singletons. The sample was peripheral blood, taken on day 0 of MenACWY control vaccination. These receptors were obtained from an adult in good health.

The chain recombines TRBV24-1 with TRBJ2-1; 7 bases line up with TRBD2. Per the germline V gene, CDR1 is KGHDR and CDR2 is SFDVKD. The V gene end was trimmed by 0 bases and the J gene end by 5 bases; junction bases not matched to a gene: 6. CDR3 length: 16 amino acids. The DNA of the CDR3 is TGTGCCACCAGTGATTTGCCCCGGGGGGAGGACAATGAGCAGTTCTTC. Translation: CATSDLPRGEDNEQFF.

V is TRBV4-3 and J is TRBJ1-3; 9 nucleotides agree with TRBD1. Unmatched junction bases numbered 2, after V lost 2 bases and J lost 3 bases. The CDR3 contains 15 residues. In germline, CDR1 is LGHNA, CDR2 YSLEER. CDR3 nucleotides: TGCGCCAGCAGCCAATGGACAGGGGTTGGAAACACCATATATTTT. Translating it yields CASSQWTGVGNTIYF.

The chain carries TRBV19 and TRBJ2-1; 7 bases map to TRBD2. The length of the CDR3 is 16 residues. Per the germline V gene, CDR1 is LNHDA and CDR2 is SQIVND (reference sequence). J gave up 5 bases and V 3 bases, and 10 bases lay outside the gene matches. Here the CDR3 DNA reads TGTGCCAGTAGTATGAATTCCCCTAGCGGAAACAATGAGCAGTTCTTC. Amino acids: CASSMNSPSGNNEQFF.

This clone was counted a few times. This chain connects TRBV11-2 to TRBJ2-4, with 7 bases that match TRBD1. From germline, CDR1 is SGHAT and CDR2 FQNNGV. This CDR3 has 14 residues. Trimming cost V 1 base and J 6 bases; bases outside gene matches: 3. The CDR3 sequence is CASSLGNRGNIQYF. The CDR3 DNA reads as TGTGCCAGCAGCTTAGGGAACAGGGGAAACATTCAGTACTTC. The whole variable domain, filled in from reference TRBV11-2 and TRBJ2-4, reads EAGVAQSPRYKIIEKRQSVAFWCNPISGHATLYWYQQILGQGPKLLIQFQNNGVVDDSQLPKDRFSAERLKGVDSTLKIQPAKLEDSAVYLCASSLGNRGNIQYFGAGTRLSVL.

This clone was found a few times. The chain combines TRBV19 with TRBJ1-5, with D uncertain. Germline V gene sequence: CDR1 LNHDA, CDR2 SQIVND (reference sequence). The CDR3 is made up of 12 amino acids. V was clipped by 4 bases and J by 8 bases, with 9 bases between them. The CDR3 nucleotides read TGTGCCAGTAGTAAGATTAAGGAGCCCCAGCATTTT. Its translation: CASSKIKEPQHF.

The CDR3 DNA reads TGTGCCAGCAGTAGGGACGGTTCGGAAGGTCAGCCCCAGCATTTT. It encodes CASSRDGSEGQPQHF. The chain recombines TRBV6-2 or TRBV6-3 with TRBJ1-5, with a weak D call TRBD1 (5 bases). This CDR3 spans 15 amino acids. Trimming pared 5 bases from V and 6 bases from J, leaving 17 bases between. Looked up from germline, CDR1 is MNHEY and CDR2 is SVGEGT.

V is TRBV5-1 and J is TRBJ1-4; D is ambiguous. CDR3 length equals 17 residues. Trimming cost V 0 bases and J 6 bases, with 18 bases left between them. Germline V CDR1 and CDR2: SGHRS, YFSETQ. The CDR3 here is CASSLGPYTGRDEKLFF. The DNA for the CDR3 is TGCGCCAGCAGCTTGGGGCCCTACACGGGTCGGGATGAAAAACTGTTTTTT. Full variable domain (missing parts from reference TRBV5-1 and TRBJ1-4): KAGVTQTPRYLIKTRGQQVTLSCSPISGHRSVSWYQQTPGQGLQFLFEYFSETQRNKGNFPGRFSGRQFSNSRSEMNVSTLELGDSALYLCASSLGPYTGRDEKLFFGSGTQLSVL.

The chain uses TRBV6-2 or TRBV6-3 and TRBJ1-1; no clear D gene. The V gene lost 2 bases and the J gene lost 3 bases, with 4 bases spanning the gap. CDR1 is MNHEY and CDR2 is SVGEGT in the germline V gene. The length of the CDR3 is 12 residues. The CDR3 is CASSYPYTEAFF. CDR3 DNA sequence: TGTGCCAGCAGTTACCCTTACACTGAAGCTTTCTTT.

This sequence joins TRBV18 and TRBJ1-1; 9 bases align to TRBD1. CDR1 KGHSH and CDR2 LQKENI come from the germline V gene. V lost 4 bases to trimming and J lost 4 bases; unmatched junction nucleotides: 7. The CDR3 is made up of 15 amino acids. The CDR3 here is CASSQTTGGITEAFF. CDR3 in DNA: TGTGCCAGCTCACAGACGACAGGGGGGATCACTGAAGCTTTCTTT.

The V call is TRBV20-1, the J call TRBJ2-5; 7 bases fit TRBD1. Trimming at V came to 7 bases and at J to 7 bases, leaving 6 bases not matched to a gene. This CDR3 is built from 11 residues. Germline CDR1 DFQATT, CDR2 SNEGSKA (reference sequence). CDR3 DNA: TGCAGTGTACAGGGGAGAGGGACCCAGTACTTC. Translation: CSVQGRGTQYF.

Written as DNA, the CDR3 is TGCGCCAGCAGCCAAGCCGGCAACGGGGCCAACGTCCTGACTTTC. This gives the protein CASSQAGNGANVLTF. This chain links TRBV4-3 with TRBJ2-6; D gene uncertain. The ends were cut back, 1 base at V and 4 bases at J, with 8 bases in the middle. The CDR3 is 15 residues long. Germline CDR1 is LGHNA and CDR2 is YSLEER.

This chain joins TRBV29-1 and TRBJ2-1; D gene uncertain. The CDR3 sequence is 12 residues long. V was cut by 5 bases and J by 5 bases, with 10 bases left in between. Germline V gene lookup returns CDR1 SQVTM and CDR2 ANQGSEA. The CDR3 DNA sequence: TGCAGCGTTCCGGAATGGGACAATGAGCAGTTCTTC. It specifies CSVPEWDNEQFF.

The rearrangement uses TRBV27 and TRBJ1-6; D gene unclear. Germline V CDR1 and CDR2: MNHEY, SMNVEV (reference sequence). The CDR3 is 14 amino acids. The V end was cut by 3 bases, the J end by 4 bases, with 7 bases between. CDR3 sequence (DNA): TGTGCCAGCAGTTTCGTGGCTTATAATTCACCCCTCCACTTT. Protein: CASSFVAYNSPLHF.

The chain joins TRBV19 to TRBJ1-5; 9 positions agree with TRBD1. The V segment lost 3 bases and the J segment 6 bases; nucleotides outside the gene matches: 6. CDR3 length: 15 amino acids. Germline CDR1 reads LNHDA; CDR2 reads SQIVND (reference sequence). The CDR3 coding sequence is TGTGCCAGTAGTATGGGGACAGGGTGGGGTCAGCCCCAGCATTTT. Protein sequence: CASSMGTGWGQPQHF.

The chain joins TRBV19 to TRBJ2-5, with 10 bases matching TRBD2. V gave up 3 bases and J gave up 2 bases; unmatched junction bases: 6. The CDR3 loop spans 16 amino acids. Germline values: CDR1 LNHDA, CDR2 SQIVND (reference sequence). CDR3 sequence: CASSMKVAGGQETQYF. CDR3 DNA: TGTGCCAGTAGTATGAAGGTAGCGGGAGGACAAGAGACCCAGTACTTC.

The rearrangement joins TRBV20-1 to TRBJ1-1; D not resolved. CDR1 and CDR2 (germline): DFQATT, SNEGSKA (reference sequence). This CDR3 is built from 11 residues. Trimming shortened V by 4 bases and J by 2 bases, and 5 bases separated the two germline ends. CDR3 loop: CSANGNTEAFF. The CDR3 nucleotides read TGCAGTGCTAATGGTAACACTGAAGCTTTCTTT.

This chain uses TRBV28 with TRBJ1-2; TRBD1 aligns across 10 bases. V lost 6 bases and J lost 4; bases outside the gene matches: 14. CDR3 length: 17 amino acids. Germline values: CDR1 MDHEN, CDR2 SYDVKM. The CDR3 sequence is CASRATGTGAEGYGYTF. CDR3 bases: TGTGCCAGCAGGGCCACCGGGACAGGGGCGGAGGGCTATGGCTACACCTTC.

The chain links TRBV18 to TRBJ2-1; 7 nucleotides match TRBD1. The V segment lost 6 bases and the J segment 8 bases; nucleotides outside the gene matches: 4. Germline CDR1 reads KGHSH; CDR2 reads LQKENI. This CDR3 is 12 amino acids long. The CDR3 coding sequence is TGTGCCAGCTCGCCCCAGGGGGATGAGCAGTTCTTC. Encoded protein: CASSPQGDEQFF. The whole variable domain, remainder taken from reference TRBV18 and TRBJ2-1, is NAGVMQNPRHLVRRRGQEARLRCSPMKGHSHVYWYRQLPEEGLKFMVYLQKENIIDESGMPKERFSAEFPKEGPSILRIQQVVRGDSAAYFCASSPQGDEQFFGPGTRLTVL.

The chain employs TRBV15 and TRBJ2-2, with 10 bases that match TRBD2. Germline V gene data show CDR1 as LNHNV and CDR2 as YYDKDF (reference sequence). Unmatched junction bases numbered 9, after V lost 5 bases and J lost 6 bases. The CDR3 covers 16 residues. The CDR3 bases are TGTGCCACCAGCGTTCAACTAGCGGGGTTCTCCGGGGAGCTGTTTTTT. Its protein is CATSVQLAGFSGELFF.

The CDR3 sequence: CATSDVVLDAPYEQYF. The CDR3 region has the DNA TGTGCCACCAGTGATGTCGTTTTGGATGCCCCCTACGAGCAGTACTTC. The chain employs TRBV24-1 and TRBJ2-7; D is uncertain. The CDR3 extends over 16 amino acids. The germline V gene has CDR1 KGHDR and CDR2 SFDVKD. Trimming stripped 3 bases from V and 2 bases from J, with 16 bases between.

The rearrangement links TRBV5-6 to TRBJ2-7, with 8 bases aligning to TRBD1. Trimming removed 0 bases from V and 2 bases from J; junction bases left unmatched: 1. This CDR3 spans 14 amino acids. Germline V CDR1 and CDR2: SGHDT, YYEEEE. In nucleotides, the CDR3 is TGTGCCAGCAGCTTGGGGGACAGGACCTACGAGCAGTACTTC. This gives the protein CASSLGDRTYEQYF.

The rearrangement joins TRBV20-1 to TRBJ2-7, with unresolved D. In germline, CDR1 is DFQATT, CDR2 SNEGSKA (reference sequence). Trimming pared 3 bases from V and 4 bases from J, leaving 16 bases between. The CDR3 spans 14 residues. The chain's CDR3 is CSASDPGFSYEQYV. The CDR3 DNA reads TGCAGTGCTAGTGATCCGGGCTTTTCTTACGAGCAGTACGTC.

This chain joins TRBV28 and TRBJ1-5; 7 bases agree with TRBD1. V gave up 5 bases and J gave up 2 bases; unmatched junction bases: 12. Germline V gene sequence: CDR1 MDHEN, CDR2 SYDVKM. This CDR3 has 17 residues. CDR3 region: CASSLYDRVKGNQPQHF. The CDR3 nucleotides are TGTGCCAGCAGTCTATATGACAGGGTAAAGGGCAATCAGCCCCAGCATTTT.

Only a few counts were recorded for this clone. The chain combines TRBV6-5 with TRBJ2-3, with 8 positions matching TRBD2. The V segment lost 11 bases and the J segment 0 bases; nucleotides outside the gene matches: 10. The CDR3 extends over 15 amino acids. Germline V gene lookup returns CDR1 MNHEY and CDR2 SVGAGI. Written as DNA, the CDR3 is TGTGCCGAGGGTGGGGTAGCGGGAAGCACAGATACGCAGTATTTT. Translated: CAEGGVAGSTDTQYF.

V gene TRBV18 combines with J gene TRBJ2-2; TRBD1 agrees at 10 bases. Germline assignment: CDR1 KGHSH and CDR2 LQKENI. The junction had 7 bases not matched to a gene; V was cut back by 5 bases and J by 4 bases. The CDR3 totals 16 residues. CDR3 amino acids: CASSTRTGGATGELFF. Here the CDR3 DNA reads TGTGCCAGCTCAACTCGGACAGGGGGAGCCACCGGGGAGCTGTTTTTT.